The rows below give T cell receptor beta chains drawn from one sample of a study of graft-versus-host responses after intestinal transplantation. Some clones are missing from TCRdb's copy, which holds only in-frame ones; the method was immunoSEQ multiplex PCR. Altogether fewer than 25,000 clones are present, under 40% being singletons, with the ten largest covering roughly 2%. The sequencing used alloreactive CD4+ T cells from a mixed lymphocyte reaction culture, collected before transplantation. Receptor source: a human patient who was an organ donor for intestinal transplantation. Both conserved end residues are trimmed from each CDR3. The order of the fields is V gene, J gene, CDR3 protein.

>TRBV6-5|TRBJ2-7
ASRTGTGTYEQY
>TRBV5-1|TRBJ2-5
ASSLDWETQY
>TRBV19|TRBJ1-1
ASSSTGGGGAEAF
>TRBV27|TRBJ2-3
ASSPNTDTQY
>TRBV6-5|TRBJ2-4
AIRLAGVKNIQY
>TRBV19|TRBJ2-5
ASSQARDHQETQY
>TRBV2|TRBJ2-7
ARRTSGSYEQY
>TRBV18|TRBJ1-2
ASSPITGNYGYT
>TRBV2|TRBJ2-3
ASAVEGTQY
>TRBV29-1|TRBJ1-2
SVGDGYGYT
>TRBV15|TRBJ2-5
ATSAELAGGETQY
>TRBV18|TRBJ2-7
ASSPTPGVAAYEQY
>TRBV5-8|TRBJ2-7
ASSLVRGGEQY
>TRBV28|TRBJ2-1
ASSPPGTGDYNEQF
>TRBV18|TRBJ2-1
ASSPPTAGSYNEQF
>TRBV18|TRBJ2-2
ASSSLAGGPSNTGELF
>TRBV18|TRBJ2-4
ASSQLAGGSLAKNIQY
>TRBV5-4|TRBJ2-6
ASSLAIGLAGVSGANVLT
>TRBV28|TRBJ1-3
ASSLGGFSGNTIY
>TRBV7-9|TRBJ2-1
ASSFGGRSYNEQF
>TRBV5-6|TRBJ2-3
ASSFQGFPDTQY
>TRBV4-2|TRBJ2-1
ASSQDRTLYNEQF
>TRBV7-9|TRBJ2-3
ASSLASGRAGTDTQY
>TRBV7-9|TRBJ2-1
ASTFLMPSYNEQF
>TRBV6-1|TRBJ2-3
ASRGRPPDTQY
>TRBV7-2|TRBJ1-1
ASSLDTGSTEAF
>TRBV6-1|TRBJ2-7
ASSHNPREQY
>TRBV28|TRBJ1-1
ASSHQQGSATEAF
>TRBV30|TRBJ2-7
AWSGQGVAYEQY
>TRBV5-8|TRBJ1-4
ASSWTGGEKLF
>TRBV2|TRBJ1-1
ASGMAYTEAF
>TRBV19|TRBJ1-5
ARGCQPQH
>TRBV2|TRBJ2-1
ASSIAGDNEQF